The T cell receptor (beta chain) described here comes from a study of response to subunit inactivated influenza vaccine (dated by TCRdb to the late 2010s). With respect to the entire study: To follow how T cells responded to a trivalent subunit inactivated influenza vaccine, the researchers relied on deep quantitative profiling of the T cell receptor repertoire. Results and caveats for the whole study, not just this receptor: The authors suggested that each seasonal influenza vaccination may recruit only a limited number of new T cells.

The sample holds a few counts of this clonotype. Its antigen specificity is not known. Nothing much larger sits one base from this clone, and base qualities are not available. The CDR3, from cysteine to phenylalanine, totals 16 residues. The CDR3 DNA has 48 bases and is translated from base 1. For this chain, trimming is 6 bases at the V end and 1 base at the J end, and the number of junction bases without a gene match is 8. The library was prepared using RT-PCR. This sample was sequenced with an Illumina HiSeq 2500. Using fastp at Q25 and MiXCR, TCRdb reprocessed the public reads and kept productive beta chains. Identical CDR3 protein sequences are pooled into one entry, listed with their most common genes and DNA. Recorded for this sample are around 480,000 distinct CDR3 sequences; approximately 17% of them occurred a single time. 3% of the sample goes to the ten largest clones.

The receptor chain draws on TRBV12-3 or TRBV12-4 and TRBJ2-1, and 8 junctional nucleotides match TRBD1. The TCR originated in a man between 45 and 75 years old who received an inactivated influenza vaccine. Donor details come from another sample of the same person, matched by shared clones. The sequenced sample was CD4+ T cells sorted from PBMCs, obtained less than 30 months after vaccination. In nucleotides, the sequence is TGTGCCAGCAGCTTCCTACAGGGGGTGTCCTACAATGAGCAGTTCTTC. Its protein reads: CASSFLQGVSYNEQFF.